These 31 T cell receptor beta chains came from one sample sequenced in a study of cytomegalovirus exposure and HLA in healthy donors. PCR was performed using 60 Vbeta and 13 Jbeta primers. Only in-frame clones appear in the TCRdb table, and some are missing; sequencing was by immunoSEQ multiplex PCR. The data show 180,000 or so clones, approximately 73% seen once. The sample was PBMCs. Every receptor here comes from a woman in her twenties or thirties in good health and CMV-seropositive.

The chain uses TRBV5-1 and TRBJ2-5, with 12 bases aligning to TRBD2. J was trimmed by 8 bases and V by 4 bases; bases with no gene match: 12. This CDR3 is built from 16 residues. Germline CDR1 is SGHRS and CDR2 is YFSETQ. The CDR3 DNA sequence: TGCGCCAGCAGCGGGGGACTAGCGGGCTTCCTCCAAACCCAGTACTTC. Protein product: CASSGGLAGFLQTQYF.

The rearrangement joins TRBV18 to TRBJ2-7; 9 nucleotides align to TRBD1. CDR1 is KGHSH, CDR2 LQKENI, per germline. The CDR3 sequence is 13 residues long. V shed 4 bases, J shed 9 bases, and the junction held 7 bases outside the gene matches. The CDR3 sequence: CASSLTGTGLQYF. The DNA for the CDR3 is TGTGCCAGCTCACTTACCGGGACAGGGCTGCAGTACTTC. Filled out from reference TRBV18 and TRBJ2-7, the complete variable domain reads NAGVMQNPRHLVRRRGQEARLRCSPMKGHSHVYWYRQLPEEGLKFMVYLQKENIIDESGMPKERFSAEFPKEGPSILRIQQVVRGDSAAYFCASSLTGTGLQYFGPGTRLTVT.

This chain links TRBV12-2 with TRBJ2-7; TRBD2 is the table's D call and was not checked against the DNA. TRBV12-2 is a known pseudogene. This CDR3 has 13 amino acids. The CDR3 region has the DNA TGTGCAAGTCGCTCCCCGCGCTCCTACGAGCAGTACTTC. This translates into CASRSPRSYEQYF.

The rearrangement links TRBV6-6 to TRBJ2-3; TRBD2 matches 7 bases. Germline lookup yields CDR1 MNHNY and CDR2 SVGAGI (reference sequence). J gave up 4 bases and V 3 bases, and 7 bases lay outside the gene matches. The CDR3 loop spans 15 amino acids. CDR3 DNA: TGTGCCAGCAGTTATATAAGCGCGGGGGCAGATACGCAGTATTTT. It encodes CASSYISAGADTQYF.

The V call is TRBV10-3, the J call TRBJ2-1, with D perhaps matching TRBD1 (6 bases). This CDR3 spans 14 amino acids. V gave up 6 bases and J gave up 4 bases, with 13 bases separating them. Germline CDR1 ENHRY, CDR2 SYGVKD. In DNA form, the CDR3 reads TGTGCCATCAGGAAAGGGGGTACGTACAATGAGCAGTTCTTC. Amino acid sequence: CAIRKGGTYNEQFF.

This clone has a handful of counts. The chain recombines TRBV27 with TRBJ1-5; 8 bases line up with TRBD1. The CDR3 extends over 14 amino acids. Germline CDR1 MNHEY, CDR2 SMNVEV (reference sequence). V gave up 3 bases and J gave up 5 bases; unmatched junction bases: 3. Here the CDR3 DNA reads TGTGCCAGCAGTTTTCAGGGGGCGCATCAGCCCCAGCATTTT. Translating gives CASSFQGAHQPQHF.

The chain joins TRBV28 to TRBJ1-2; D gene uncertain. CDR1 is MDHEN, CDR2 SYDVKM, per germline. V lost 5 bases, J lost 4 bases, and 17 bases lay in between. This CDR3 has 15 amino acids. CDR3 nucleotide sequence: TGTGCCAGCAGTCTACTCTATACTTCCTCCTATGGCTACACCTTC. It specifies CASSLLYTSSYGYTF.

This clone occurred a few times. The CDR3 bases are TGCGCCAGCAGCTTGGCCAGGCGGGGGCTCACAGATACGCAGTATTTT. Its protein product is CASSLARRGLTDTQYF. The chain has TRBV5-1 and TRBJ2-3, with D possibly matching TRBD2 (7 bases). Germline V gene lookup returns CDR1 SGHRS and CDR2 YFSETQ. The CDR3 sequence is 16 residues long. Trimming removed 0 bases from V and 2 bases from J, with 13 bases in between.

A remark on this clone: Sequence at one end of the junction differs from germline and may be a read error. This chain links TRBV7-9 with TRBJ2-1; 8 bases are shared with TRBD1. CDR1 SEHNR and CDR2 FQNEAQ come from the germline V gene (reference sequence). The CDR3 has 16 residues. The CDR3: CSSSLLGQGNYNEQFF. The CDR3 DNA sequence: TGTTCCAGCAGCCTCCTCGGACAGGGAAACTACAATGAGCAGTTCTTC.

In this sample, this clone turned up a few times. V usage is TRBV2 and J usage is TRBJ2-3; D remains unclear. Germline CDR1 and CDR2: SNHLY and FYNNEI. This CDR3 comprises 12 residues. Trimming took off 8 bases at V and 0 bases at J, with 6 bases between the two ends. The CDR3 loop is CASLLSTDTQYF. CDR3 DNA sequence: TGTGCCAGCCTCCTTAGCACAGATACGCAGTATTTT.

CDR3 sequence: CASSSGDYSYEQYF. Written as DNA, the CDR3 is TGTGCCAGCAGCTCAGGGGACTACTCCTACGAGCAGTACTTC. V gene TRBV9 combines with J gene TRBJ2-7, with a weak D call TRBD2 (7 bases). V gave up 4 bases and J gave up 0 bases, with 11 bases separating them. CDR1 and CDR2 (germline): SGDLS, YYNGEE. The CDR3 runs 14 residues.

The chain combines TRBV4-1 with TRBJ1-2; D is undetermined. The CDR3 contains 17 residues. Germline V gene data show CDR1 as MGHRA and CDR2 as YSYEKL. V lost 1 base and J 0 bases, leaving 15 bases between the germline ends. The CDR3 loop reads CASSQVLNSMANYGYTF. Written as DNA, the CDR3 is TGCGCCAGCAGCCAAGTATTGAATAGTATGGCTAACTATGGCTACACCTTC.

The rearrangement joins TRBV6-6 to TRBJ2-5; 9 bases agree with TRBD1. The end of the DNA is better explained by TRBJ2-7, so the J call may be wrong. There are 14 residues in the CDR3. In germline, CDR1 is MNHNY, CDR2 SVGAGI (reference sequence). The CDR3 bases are TGTGCCAGCAGTATACAGGGGGCCCCCTACGAGCAGTACTTC. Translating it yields CASSIQGAPYEQYF.

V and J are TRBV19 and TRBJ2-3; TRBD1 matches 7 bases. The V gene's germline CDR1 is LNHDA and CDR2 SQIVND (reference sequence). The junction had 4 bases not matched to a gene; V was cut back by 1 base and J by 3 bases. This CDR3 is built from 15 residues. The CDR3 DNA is TGTGCCAGTAGTATAGGACAGGGCGTGACAGATACGCAGTATTTT. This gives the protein CASSIGQGVTDTQYF.

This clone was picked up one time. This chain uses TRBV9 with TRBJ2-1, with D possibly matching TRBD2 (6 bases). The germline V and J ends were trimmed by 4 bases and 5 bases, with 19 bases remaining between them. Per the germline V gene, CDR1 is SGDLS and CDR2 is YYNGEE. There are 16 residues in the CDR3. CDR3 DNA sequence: TGTGCCAGCAGCACGACGGGACTCAGAGTCAACAATGAGCAGTTCTTC. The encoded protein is CASSTTGLRVNNEQFF.

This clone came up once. Written as DNA, the CDR3 is TGCGCCAGCAGCCCCAGTGGGCGGGGAGGGGCAGATACGCAGTATTTT. Translated: CASSPSGRGGADTQYF. The chain carries TRBV5-1 and TRBJ2-3; 7 nucleotides match TRBD2. The CDR3 spans 16 residues. Germline trimming cut 4 bases from V and 4 bases from J; bases unmatched to any gene: 12. From germline, CDR1 is SGHRS and CDR2 YFSETQ.

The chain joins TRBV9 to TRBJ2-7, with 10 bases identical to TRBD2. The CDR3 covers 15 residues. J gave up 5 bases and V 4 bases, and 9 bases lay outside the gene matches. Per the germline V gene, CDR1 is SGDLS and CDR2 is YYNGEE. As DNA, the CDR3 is TGTGCCAGCAGCCCCCGGAGAGCGGGGGGGAACGAGCAGTACTTC. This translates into CASSPRRAGGNEQYF.

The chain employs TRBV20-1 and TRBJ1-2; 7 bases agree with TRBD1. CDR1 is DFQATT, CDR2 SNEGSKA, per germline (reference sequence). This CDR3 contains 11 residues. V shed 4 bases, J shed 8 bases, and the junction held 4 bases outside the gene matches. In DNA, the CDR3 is TGCAGTGCTACCGGGACAGACGGCTACACCTTC. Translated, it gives CSATGTDGYTF.

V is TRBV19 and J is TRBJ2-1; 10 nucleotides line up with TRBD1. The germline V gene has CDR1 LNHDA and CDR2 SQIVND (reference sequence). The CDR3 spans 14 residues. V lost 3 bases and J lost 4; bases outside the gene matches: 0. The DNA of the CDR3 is TGTGCCAGTAGTATGGACAGGGGGTACAATGAGCAGTTCTTC. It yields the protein CASSMDRGYNEQFF.

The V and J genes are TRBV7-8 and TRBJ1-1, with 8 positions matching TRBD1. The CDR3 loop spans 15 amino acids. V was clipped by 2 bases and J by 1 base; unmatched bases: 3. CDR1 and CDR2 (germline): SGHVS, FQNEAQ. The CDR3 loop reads CASSLRDRTNTEAFF. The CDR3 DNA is TGTGCCAGCAGCTTAAGGGACAGGACGAACACTGAAGCTTTCTTT.

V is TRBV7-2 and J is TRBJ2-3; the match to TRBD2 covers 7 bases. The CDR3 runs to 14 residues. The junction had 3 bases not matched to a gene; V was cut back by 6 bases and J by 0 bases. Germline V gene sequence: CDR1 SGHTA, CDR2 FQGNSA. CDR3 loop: CASSWGGSTDTQYF. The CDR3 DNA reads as TGTGCCAGCAGTTGGGGGGGTAGCACAGATACGCAGTATTTT.

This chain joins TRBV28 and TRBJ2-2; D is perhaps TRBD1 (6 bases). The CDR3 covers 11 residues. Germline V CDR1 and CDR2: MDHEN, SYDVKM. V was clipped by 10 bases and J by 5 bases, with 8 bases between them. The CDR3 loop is CATQGTGELFF. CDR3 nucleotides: TGTGCCACCCAGGGGACCGGGGAGCTGTTTTTT.

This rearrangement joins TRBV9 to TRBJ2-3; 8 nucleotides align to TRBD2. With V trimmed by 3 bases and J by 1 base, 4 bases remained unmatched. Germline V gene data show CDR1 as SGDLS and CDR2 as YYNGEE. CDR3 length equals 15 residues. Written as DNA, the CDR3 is TGTGCCAGCAGCGGGCAAGCGGGGGGCACAGATACGCAGTATTTT. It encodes CASSGQAGGTDTQYF.

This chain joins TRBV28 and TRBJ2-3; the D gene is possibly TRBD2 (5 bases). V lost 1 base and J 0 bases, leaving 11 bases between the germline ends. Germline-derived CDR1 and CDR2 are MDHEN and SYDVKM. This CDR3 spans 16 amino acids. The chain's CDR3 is CASSLSGFSSTDTQYF. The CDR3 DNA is TGTGCCAGCAGTTTATCGGGGTTCTCTAGCACAGATACGCAGTATTTT.

The CDR3 region has the DNA TGTGCCACCAGCAGTTATTTTCGGGCCGGGACAGGGACTAATTCACCCCTCCACTTT. This gives the protein CATSSYFRAGTGTNSPLHF. V usage is TRBV15 and J usage is TRBJ1-6; 9 bases line up with TRBD1. Trimming at V came to 3 bases and at J to 6 bases, leaving 15 bases not matched to a gene. Germline CDR1 reads LNHNV; CDR2 reads YYDKDF (reference sequence). The CDR3 is made up of 19 amino acids.

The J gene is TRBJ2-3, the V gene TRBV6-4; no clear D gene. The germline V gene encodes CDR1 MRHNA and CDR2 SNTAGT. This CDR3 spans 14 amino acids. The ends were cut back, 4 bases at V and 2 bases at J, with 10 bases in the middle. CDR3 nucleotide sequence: TGTGCCAGCAGTGCCCATCAGGCCACAGATACGCAGTATTTT. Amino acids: CASSAHQATDTQYF.

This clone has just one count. In nucleotides, the CDR3 is TGTGCCAGCGGTCTTCCCGGGACAGGGGGCCTAATGAAAAAACTGTTTTTT. Its translation is CASGLPGTGGLMKKLFF. This chain joins TRBV28 and TRBJ1-4, with TRBD1 identical over 12 bases. CDR3 length: 17 amino acids. The V and J ends lost 8 bases and 9 bases, in that order; junction bases with no gene match: 16. Germline V gene lookup returns CDR1 MDHEN and CDR2 SYDVKM.

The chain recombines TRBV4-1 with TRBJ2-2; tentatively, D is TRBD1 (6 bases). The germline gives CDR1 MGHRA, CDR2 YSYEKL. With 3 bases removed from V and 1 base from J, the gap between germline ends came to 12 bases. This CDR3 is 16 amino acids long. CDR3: CASSQGQGKNTGELFF. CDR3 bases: TGCGCCAGCAGCCAGGGTCAGGGGAAGAACACCGGGGAGCTGTTTTTT.

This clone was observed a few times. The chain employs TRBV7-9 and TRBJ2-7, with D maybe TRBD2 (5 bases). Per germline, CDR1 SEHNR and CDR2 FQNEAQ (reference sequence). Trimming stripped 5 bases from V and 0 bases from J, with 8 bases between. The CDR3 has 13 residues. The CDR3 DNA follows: TGTGCCAGCAGCCGGGGATTCTCCTACGAGCAGTACTTC. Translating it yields CASSRGFSYEQYF.

The CDR3 spells CASSLGQHSYNEQFF. The CDR3 coding sequence is TGTGCCAGCAGTTTAGGGCAACACTCCTACAATGAGCAGTTCTTC. This sequence joins TRBV27 and TRBJ2-1; D not certain. This CDR3 region has 15 residues. With 2 bases removed from V and 0 bases from J, the gap between germline ends came to 8 bases. CDR1 and CDR2 from the germline V gene are MNHEY and SMNVEV (reference sequence).

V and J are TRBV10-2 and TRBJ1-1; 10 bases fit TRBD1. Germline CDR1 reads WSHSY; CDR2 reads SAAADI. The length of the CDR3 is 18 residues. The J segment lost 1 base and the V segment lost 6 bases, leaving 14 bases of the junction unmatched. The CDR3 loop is CASSLRPGQGRGNTEAFF. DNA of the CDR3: TGCGCCAGCAGCCTACGACCGGGACAGGGGCGGGGGAACACTGAAGCTTTCTTT.